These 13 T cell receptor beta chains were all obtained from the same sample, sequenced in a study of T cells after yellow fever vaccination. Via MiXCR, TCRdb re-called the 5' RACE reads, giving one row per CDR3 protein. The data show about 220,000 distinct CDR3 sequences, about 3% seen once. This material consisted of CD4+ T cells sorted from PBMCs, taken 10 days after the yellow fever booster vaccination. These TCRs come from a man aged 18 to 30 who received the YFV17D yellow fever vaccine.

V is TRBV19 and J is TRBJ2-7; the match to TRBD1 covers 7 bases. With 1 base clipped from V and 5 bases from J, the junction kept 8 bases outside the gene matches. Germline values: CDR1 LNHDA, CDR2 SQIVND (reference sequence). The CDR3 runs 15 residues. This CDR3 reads CASSIVFRDSHEQYF. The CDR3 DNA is TGTGCCAGTAGTATAGTTTTCCGGGACAGCCACGAGCAGTACTTC.

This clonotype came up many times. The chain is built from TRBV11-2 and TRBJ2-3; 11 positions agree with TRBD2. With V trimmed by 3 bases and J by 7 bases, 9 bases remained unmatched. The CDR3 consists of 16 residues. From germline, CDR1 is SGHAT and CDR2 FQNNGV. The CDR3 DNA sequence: TGTGCCAGCAGCTTGGCGCTGACTAGCGGGGTGAATACGCAGTATTTT. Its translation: CASSLALTSGVNTQYF.

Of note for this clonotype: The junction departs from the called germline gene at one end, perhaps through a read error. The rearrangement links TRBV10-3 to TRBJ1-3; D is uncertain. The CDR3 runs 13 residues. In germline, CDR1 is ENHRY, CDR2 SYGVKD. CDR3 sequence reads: CAAGGLSGNTTYF. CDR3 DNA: TGTGCCGCGGGCGGGCTCAGTGGAAACACCACATATTTT.

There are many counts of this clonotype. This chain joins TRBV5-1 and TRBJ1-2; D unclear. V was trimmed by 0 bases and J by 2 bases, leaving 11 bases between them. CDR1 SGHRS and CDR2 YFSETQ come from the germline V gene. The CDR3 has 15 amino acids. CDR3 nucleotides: TGCGCCAGCAGCTTGGATCCGCTCCCAAACTATGGCTACACCTTC. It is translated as CASSLDPLPNYGYTF.

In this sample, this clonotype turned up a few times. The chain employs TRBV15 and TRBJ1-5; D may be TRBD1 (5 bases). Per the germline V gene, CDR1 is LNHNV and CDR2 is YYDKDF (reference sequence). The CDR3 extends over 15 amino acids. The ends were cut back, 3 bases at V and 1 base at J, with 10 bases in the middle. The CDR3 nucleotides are TGTGCCACCAGCAGGCAGGGCGACAGCAATCAGCCCCAGCATTTT. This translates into CATSRQGDSNQPQHF.

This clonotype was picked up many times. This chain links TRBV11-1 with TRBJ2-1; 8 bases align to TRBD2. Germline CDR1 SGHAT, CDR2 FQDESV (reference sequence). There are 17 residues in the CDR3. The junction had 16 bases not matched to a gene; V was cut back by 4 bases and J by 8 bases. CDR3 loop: CASSSRRGGGIMDEQFF. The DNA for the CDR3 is TGTGCCAGCAGCTCCCGAAGGGGCGGGGGGATAATGGATGAGCAGTTCTTC.

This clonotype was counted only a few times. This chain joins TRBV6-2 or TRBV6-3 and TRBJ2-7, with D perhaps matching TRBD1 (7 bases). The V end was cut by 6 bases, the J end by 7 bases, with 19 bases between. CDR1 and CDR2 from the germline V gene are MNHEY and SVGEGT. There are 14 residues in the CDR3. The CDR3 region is CASSDNSQGGEQYV. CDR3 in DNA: TGTGCCAGCAGCGACAACTCGCAGGGGGGAGAGCAGTACGTC.

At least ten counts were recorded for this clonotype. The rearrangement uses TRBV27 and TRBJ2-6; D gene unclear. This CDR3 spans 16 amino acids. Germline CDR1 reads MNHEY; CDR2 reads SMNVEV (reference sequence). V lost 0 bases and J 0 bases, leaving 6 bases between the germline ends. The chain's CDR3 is CASSLSRSSGANVLTF. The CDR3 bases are TGTGCCAGCAGTTTATCGCGGTCCTCTGGGGCCAACGTCCTGACTTTC.

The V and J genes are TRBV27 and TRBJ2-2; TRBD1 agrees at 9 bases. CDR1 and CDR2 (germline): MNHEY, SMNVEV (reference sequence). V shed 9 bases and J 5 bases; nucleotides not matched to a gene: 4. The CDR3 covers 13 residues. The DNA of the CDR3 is TGTGCCAGAAGGACAGGGGTAACCGGGGAGCTGTTTTTT. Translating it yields CARRTGVTGELFF.

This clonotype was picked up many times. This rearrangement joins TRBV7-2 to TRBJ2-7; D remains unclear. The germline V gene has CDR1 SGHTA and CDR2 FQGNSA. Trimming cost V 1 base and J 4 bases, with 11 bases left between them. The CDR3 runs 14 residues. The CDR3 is CASSLGGIRYEQYF. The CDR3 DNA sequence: TGTGCCAGCAGCTTAGGGGGTATTCGGTACGAGCAGTACTTC.

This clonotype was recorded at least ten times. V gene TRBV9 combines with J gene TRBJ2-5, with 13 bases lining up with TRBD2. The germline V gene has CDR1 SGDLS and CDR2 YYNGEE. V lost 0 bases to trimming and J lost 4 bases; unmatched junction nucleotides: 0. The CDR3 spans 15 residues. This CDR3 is CASSVGTSGGETQYF. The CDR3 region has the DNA TGTGCCAGCAGCGTAGGGACTAGCGGGGGAGAGACCCAGTACTTC.

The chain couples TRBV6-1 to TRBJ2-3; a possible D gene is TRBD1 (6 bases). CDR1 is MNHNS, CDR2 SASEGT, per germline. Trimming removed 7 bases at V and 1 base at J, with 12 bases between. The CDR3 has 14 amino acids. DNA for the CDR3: TGTGCCAGCAAGCAGGGGTCGGGCACAGATACGCAGTATTTT. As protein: CASKQGSGTDTQYF.

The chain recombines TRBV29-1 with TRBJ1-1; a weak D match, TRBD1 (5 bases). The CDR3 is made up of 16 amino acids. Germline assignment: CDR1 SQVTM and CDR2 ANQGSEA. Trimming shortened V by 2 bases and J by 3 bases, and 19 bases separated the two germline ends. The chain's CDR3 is CSVEKSGGLGDTEAFF. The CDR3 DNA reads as TGCAGCGTTGAAAAATCTGGAGGTTTAGGGGACACTGAAGCTTTCTTT.